This T cell receptor (beta chain) comes out of a study of glioma-infiltrating T cells. The study's findings and limits: Tissue and blood shared very few CDR3 sequences.

The iRepertoire nested amplicon-rescue multiplex PCR amplified TCR alpha and beta CDR3s from RNA. Tissue mRNA or PBMC total RNA, 100-400 ng, went into one-step reverse transcription and amplification. MiXCR, applied by TCRdb to the multiplex PCR reads, yields one record per CDR3 protein. The data contain about 9,200 distinct CDR3 sequences, 50% to 65% of them seen just once; the ten biggest clones take up less than 25%. Points on this clonotype: No antigen is known for it. A read error may produce the germline difference seen at one junction end.

Sequencing was done on a sample of glioma tissue, nonneoplastic brain tissue, or PBMCs (not recorded which). The clonotype comes from a human donor with low-grade glioma or glioblastoma, undergoing nonglioma brain surgery, or in good health (not recorded which).

CDR3 in DNA: TGCGCCAGCAGCGTGACTAGCGGGAGGTACAACGAGCAGTACTTC. It translates to CASSVTSGRYNEQYF. This sequence joins TRBV6-1 and TRBJ2-7; TRBD2 aligns across 13 bases. The CDR3 totals 15 residues. The germline CDR1 and CDR2 sequences are MNHNS and SASEGT.